These 32 T cell receptor beta chains were all obtained from the same sample, sequenced in a study of Ad26.COV2.S vaccination and SARS-CoV-2 variants. Described treatment: some 20 received Ad26.COV2.S at low or high dose, single or two shots; about 5 received placebo; per-sample allocation not given. Following the first vaccine or placebo injection, samples were taken on day 63. The repertoire was sequenced with immunoSEQ multiplex PCR; TCRdb's copy has only in-frame clones and lacks some. The table has hundreds of thousands of clones, about nine tenths seen once. Sequenced material: peripheral blood, taken in a trial of Ad26.COV2.S vaccine versus placebo. The source of these receptors is a person aged 18 to 65 who received the Ad26.COV2.S COVID-19 vaccine or a placebo.

This sequence joins TRBV4-3 and TRBJ1-5; D unresolved. Germline V lookup: CDR1 LGHNA, CDR2 YSLEER. The V and J ends lost 0 bases and 0 bases respectively, with 21 bases between them. The CDR3 is 20 amino acids. The CDR3 spells CASSQDLYSLRPDSNQPQHF. The CDR3 bases are TGCGCCAGCAGCCAAGATCTCTATTCCCTTCGTCCGGATAGCAATCAGCCCCAGCATTTT.

The chain carries TRBV27 and TRBJ2-3; D is unresolved. Trimming took 5 bases from V and 3 from J, leaving 12 bases between them. The CDR3 consists of 14 residues. CDR1 and CDR2 from the germline V gene are MNHEY and SMNVEV (reference sequence). In nucleotides, the CDR3 is TGTGCCAGCAGTCCCCGGGCAGGTACAGATACGCAGTATTTT. Protein product: CASSPRAGTDTQYF.

The chain recombines TRBV12-5 with TRBJ2-3; D perhaps matches TRBD1 (5 bases). Germline CDR1 and CDR2: LGHNT and FRNRAP. The V end was cut by 4 bases, the J end by 0 bases, with 11 bases between. The CDR3 length is 15 residues. CDR3 loop: CASGSGQTSTDTQYF. The CDR3 coding sequence is TGTGCTAGTGGTTCAGGGCAGACTAGCACAGATACGCAGTATTTT.

This clone was detected only once. V and J are TRBV11-2 and TRBJ2-5; 10 nucleotides align to TRBD1. The germline V gene has CDR1 SGHAT and CDR2 FQNNGV. After removal of 0 bases from V and 6 bases from J, the junction contained 4 bases not matched to a gene. The CDR3 is 15 amino acids. CDR3 amino acids: CASSLDRDRGKTQYF. The CDR3 nucleotides read TGTGCCAGCAGCTTAGACCGGGACAGGGGAAAGACCCAGTACTTC.

Regarding this clone: A junction end diverges from the germline sequence, so it may reflect a read error. The chain joins TRBV7-2 to TRBJ2-3, with 11 bases matching TRBD2. Germline assignment: CDR1 SGHTA and CDR2 FQGNSA. The CDR3 extends over 17 amino acids. The CDR3 loop reads CASSLAGTSGSTDTQYF. CDR3 nucleotide sequence: TGTGCCAGCAGCCTAGCCGGGACTAGCGGAAGCACAGATACGCAGTATTTT.

A few counts support this clone. The chain links TRBV19 to TRBJ1-2; TRBD1 matches 7 bases. CDR1 is LNHDA and CDR2 is SQIVND in the germline V gene (reference sequence). Trimming at V came to 3 bases and at J to 4 bases, leaving 8 bases not matched to a gene. The CDR3 runs to 15 residues. This CDR3 reads CASSMGQFSSYGYTF. CDR3 nucleotides: TGTGCCAGTAGTATGGGACAGTTCTCGAGCTATGGCTACACCTTC.

This chain joins TRBV5-1 and TRBJ2-1; D gene unclear. Trimming shortened V by 0 bases and J by 5 bases, and 6 bases separated the two germline ends. This CDR3 contains 13 residues. CDR1 and CDR2 from the germline V gene are SGHRS and YFSETQ. The CDR3 DNA is TGCGCCAGCAGCTTGGCGCAAGACAATGAGCAGTTCTTC. This codes for CASSLAQDNEQFF.

With regard to this clone: One end of the junction varies from germline; a read error may be responsible. This chain links TRBV7-6 with TRBJ2-3; maybe TRBD2 (5 bases). This CDR3 is built from 14 residues. The germline CDR1 and CDR2 sequences are SGHVS and FNYEAQ. CDR3 DNA: TGTGCTAGCAGCCCAACGGGGATTCCAGATACGCAGTATTTT. This encodes CASSPTGIPDTQYF.

The chain uses TRBV9 and TRBJ2-1; maybe TRBD1 (6 bases). The V end was cut by 4 bases, the J end by 12 bases, with 20 bases between. Germline CDR1 reads SGDLS; CDR2 reads YYNGEE. This CDR3 has 14 amino acids. The CDR3: CASSPRLQGGGQFF. In DNA form, the CDR3 reads TGTGCCAGCAGCCCGCGGTTACAGGGCGGAGGGCAGTTCTTC.

This chain connects TRBV20-1 to TRBJ1-5, with TRBD1 identical over 7 bases. V lost 3 bases to trimming and J lost 1 base; unmatched junction nucleotides: 3. The germline V gene encodes CDR1 DFQATT and CDR2 SNEGSKA (reference sequence). The CDR3 loop spans 14 amino acids. The chain's CDR3 is CSASRQGSNQPQHF. In DNA form, the CDR3 reads TGCAGTGCTAGTAGACAGGGAAGCAATCAGCCCCAGCATTTT.

The chain uses TRBV19 and TRBJ2-1; D is unclear. V was shortened by 3 bases and J by 3 bases, with 12 bases between the two germline ends. Germline CDR1 is LNHDA and CDR2 is SQIVND (reference sequence). CDR3 length: 15 residues. CDR3 sequence: CASSIGGELYNEQFF. As DNA, the CDR3 is TGTGCCAGTAGTATTGGTGGGGAACTCTACAATGAGCAGTTCTTC.

This rearrangement joins TRBV10-3 to TRBJ2-6; no firm D call. Per the germline V gene, CDR1 is ENHRY and CDR2 is SYGVKD. Trimming stripped 8 bases from V and 0 bases from J, with 14 bases between. The CDR3 runs to 16 residues. The CDR3 loop is CAIPGPAHSGANVLTF. The CDR3 DNA sequence: TGTGCCATCCCCGGACCAGCCCACTCTGGGGCCAACGTCCTGACTTTC.

The chain recombines TRBV30 with TRBJ1-2, with 7 bases identical to TRBD1. Per germline, CDR1 GTSNPN and CDR2 SVGIG (reference sequence). Germline trimming cut 0 bases from V and 4 bases from J; bases unmatched to any gene: 5. This CDR3 has 14 amino acids. CDR3 in amino acids: CAWSVKGAVYGYTF. CDR3 sequence (DNA): TGTGCCTGGAGTGTAAAGGGGGCGGTCTATGGCTACACCTTC.

The chain joins TRBV6-2 or TRBV6-3 to TRBJ1-1, with D possibly matching TRBD1 (5 bases). CDR3 size: 13 residues. V was clipped by 6 bases and J by 6 bases, with 14 bases between them. In germline, CDR1 is MNHEY, CDR2 SVGEGT. In DNA, the CDR3 is TGTGCCAGCAGCCAGGGTTTTAGCTCTGAAGCTTTCTTT. Translating it yields CASSQGFSSEAFF.

Only one count was recorded for this clone. The V and J genes are TRBV6-6 and TRBJ2-1; TRBD1 is a possible D gene (6 bases). The germline CDR1 and CDR2 sequences are MNHNY and SVGAGI (reference sequence). This CDR3 region has 13 residues. V was clipped by 6 bases and J by 5 bases, with 11 bases between them. CDR3 loop: CASRQGKDNEQFF. The DNA of the CDR3 is TGTGCCAGCAGACAGGGAAAAGACAATGAGCAGTTCTTC.

This clone occurred once. The rearrangement uses TRBV4-2 and TRBJ2-7; D gene uncertain. From germline, CDR1 is LGHNA and CDR2 YNFKEQ. Trimming cost V 4 bases and J 5 bases, with 9 bases left between them. This CDR3 is built from 12 residues. The DNA for the CDR3 is TGTGCCAGCAGCCCAGGCAGCGACGAGCAGTACTTC. Translation: CASSPGSDEQYF.

V and J are TRBV20-1 and TRBJ1-2; no clear D. Germline CDR1 and CDR2: DFQATT and SNEGSKA (reference sequence). The CDR3 extends over 11 amino acids. The ends were cut back, 7 bases at V and 4 bases at J, with 10 bases in the middle. Here the CDR3 DNA reads TGCAGTGGAGAAGGAGTCTATGGCTACACCTTC. Its translation is CSGEGVYGYTF.

A single count supports this clone. The chain carries TRBV9 and TRBJ2-1, with 7 nucleotides matching TRBD1. Germline lookup yields CDR1 SGDLS and CDR2 YYNGEE. This CDR3 spans 14 amino acids. Losses at the gene ends were 4 bases for V and 7 bases for J; bases not matched to a gene: 8. This CDR3 reads CASSLPTGRNEQFF. Written as DNA, the CDR3 is TGTGCCAGCAGCCTTCCGACAGGGCGAAATGAGCAGTTCTTC.

The chain uses TRBV6-5 and TRBJ2-1, with 10 bases aligning to TRBD2. The V and J ends lost 6 bases and 6 bases, in that order; junction bases with no gene match: 8. CDR1 and CDR2 (germline): MNHEY, SVGAGI. The length of the CDR3 is 15 residues. In DNA, the CDR3 is TGTGCCAGCAGAACGCTAGCGGGGGTACGCAATGAGCAGTTCTTC. Amino acid sequence: CASRTLAGVRNEQFF.

This rearrangement joins TRBV30 to TRBJ1-6; D remains ambiguous. This CDR3 is 11 amino acids long. Germline CDR1 and CDR2: GTSNPN and SVGIG (reference sequence). Trimming shortened V by 5 bases and J by 7 bases, and 6 bases separated the two germline ends. CDR3 nucleotides: TGTGCCTGGGGTCTAAATTCACCCCTCCACTTT. This codes for CAWGLNSPLHF.

A few counts support this clone. The rearrangement joins TRBV7-6 to TRBJ2-3; 8 bases fit TRBD1. The junction had 7 bases not matched to a gene; V was cut back by 4 bases and J by 1 base. CDR3 length: 16 amino acids. Germline values: CDR1 SGHVS, CDR2 FNYEAQ. The CDR3 sequence: CASSSTPGQGTDTQYF. Written as DNA, the CDR3 is TGTGCCAGCAGCTCAACGCCGGGACAGGGCACAGATACGCAGTATTTT.

The V gene is TRBV7-9, the J gene TRBJ2-1; TRBD1 matches at 7 bases. The junction had 6 bases not matched to a gene; V was cut back by 3 bases and J by 1 base. The CDR3 is made up of 16 amino acids. CDR1 is SEHNR, CDR2 FQNEAQ, per germline (reference sequence). CDR3 residues: CASSLSTGISYNEQFF. CDR3 nucleotide sequence: TGTGCCAGCAGCTTGTCGACAGGGATATCCTACAATGAGCAGTTCTTC.

The chain joins TRBV7-2 to TRBJ2-7; a weak D match, TRBD1 (6 bases). The CDR3 contains 15 residues. The V and J ends lost 5 bases and 0 bases respectively, with 14 bases between them. CDR1 SGHTA and CDR2 FQGNSA come from the germline V gene. The CDR3 is CASSKTDRSSYEQYF. The CDR3 bases are TGTGCCAGCAGCAAAACAGACAGGAGCTCCTACGAGCAGTACTTC.

The chain links TRBV4-3 to TRBJ2-7; weak D call: TRBD2 (6 bases). Trimming removed 1 base at V and 2 bases at J, with 12 bases between. This CDR3 is 15 amino acids long. Germline V gene lookup returns CDR1 LGHNA and CDR2 YSLEER. Here the CDR3 reads CASSQGAGYAYEQYF. In DNA, the CDR3 is TGCGCCAGCAGCCAAGGAGCGGGTTACGCCTACGAGCAGTACTTC.

The chain combines TRBV24-1 with TRBJ2-5; no clear D. V was pared by 4 bases and J by 2 bases, with 7 bases between. This CDR3 has 13 amino acids. Germline V gives CDR1 KGHDR, CDR2 SFDVKD. Here the CDR3 DNA reads TGTGCCACCAGTGAGGCAGGTCAAGAGACCCAGTACTTC. Amino acid sequence: CATSEAGQETQYF.

This chain connects TRBV2 to TRBJ2-2; the match to TRBD2 covers 10 bases. V was clipped by 7 bases and J by 2 bases; unmatched bases: 10. Germline V gene lookup returns CDR1 SNHLY and CDR2 FYNNEI. The CDR3 runs to 17 residues. The CDR3 sequence: CASNLFSGGINTGELFF. In DNA form, the CDR3 reads TGTGCCAGCAACCTGTTTAGCGGGGGGATAAACACCGGGGAGCTGTTTTTT.

The chain uses TRBV5-1 and TRBJ1-1, with D possibly TRBD1 on 6 matching bases. V was cut by 1 base and J by 8 bases, with 18 bases left in between. The CDR3 is 15 residues long. Germline V gene data show CDR1 as SGHRS and CDR2 as YFSETQ. CDR3 nucleotide sequence: TGCGCCAGCAGCTTGTTCGGCGGGGGCCCATGGGAAGCTTTCTTT. It is translated as CASSLFGGGPWEAFF.

The CDR3 is CASSFGLGPNYGYTF. As DNA, the CDR3 is TGTGCCAGCAGCTTCGGTTTAGGGCCCAACTATGGCTACACCTTC. This chain joins TRBV5-4 and TRBJ1-2; no clear D. The germline gives CDR1 SGHNT, CDR2 YYREEE (reference sequence). The V gene lost 2 bases and the J gene lost 2 bases, with 13 bases spanning the gap. The CDR3 is 15 amino acids.

The CDR3 reads CASSQGGGAMYEQFF. The CDR3 DNA follows: TGTGCCAGCAGCCAAGGCGGGGGGGCCATGTATGAGCAGTTCTTC. V gene TRBV27 combines with J gene TRBJ2-1, with 9 bases identical to TRBD2. CDR3 length: 15 amino acids. The germline V gene encodes CDR1 MNHEY and CDR2 SMNVEV (reference sequence). V dropped 6 bases and J dropped 8; count of bases not matched to a gene: 11.

This chain connects TRBV25-1 to TRBJ1-4; 9 bases agree with TRBD1. The CDR3 spans 14 residues. CDR1 and CDR2 (germline): MGHDK, SYGVNS. Trimming took 5 bases from V and 6 from J; bases not matched to a gene: 4. The CDR3 DNA follows: TGTGCCAGCAGTCCCGGGACAGGGTATGAAAAACTGTTTTTT. Protein: CASSPGTGYEKLFF.

In its sample, this clone was seen a few times. The V call is TRBV11-2, the J call TRBJ1-3; 8 positions agree with TRBD1. This CDR3 is 16 amino acids long. The junction had 10 bases not matched to a gene; V was cut back by 5 bases and J by 4 bases. Germline CDR1 SGHAT, CDR2 FQNNGV. The DNA of the CDR3 is TGTGCCAGCAGCCTACAACCGGGACAGGTGGGAAACACCATATATTTT. It encodes CASSLQPGQVGNTIYF.

The rearrangement joins TRBV6-1 to TRBJ1-5, with 8 bases fitting TRBD1. This CDR3 has 16 residues. Germline loops: CDR1 MNHNS, CDR2 SASEGT. Trimming at V came to 0 bases and at J to 5 bases, leaving 6 bases not matched to a gene. This chain's CDR3 is CASSEAYRGSDQPQHF. In DNA, the CDR3 is TGTGCCAGCAGTGAAGCCTACAGGGGGTCAGATCAGCCCCAGCATTTT.